The 21 T cell receptor beta chains listed next were all sequenced from one sample in a study of control samples from healthy donors and cancer patients. Using immunoSEQ multiplex PCR, the repertoire was profiled, and TCRdb retains in-frame clones only, with some absent. The table has around 140,000 clones, roughly 90% seen once. Sequenced sample: blood. The source is a woman aged 45-65 years in good health.

The chain uses TRBV6-1 and TRBJ1-5; 7 nucleotides align to TRBD1. J was trimmed by 9 bases and V by 2 bases; bases with no gene match: 19. Germline loops: CDR1 MNHNS, CDR2 SASEGT. The CDR3 is 18 amino acids. The CDR3 coding sequence is TGTGCCAGCAGTGAACAGGCGGGGGTGGACAGGCCGGTTTGGCCCCAGCATTTT. This translates into CASSEQAGVDRPVWPQHF.

The chain couples TRBV28 to TRBJ2-4; TRBD2 is a possible D gene (6 bases). The germline V gene encodes CDR1 MDHEN and CDR2 SYDVKM. The CDR3 totals 12 residues. Trimming left V 5 bases short and J 14 bases short, with 16 bases between. The CDR3 spells CASSNSWGLEYF. In DNA, the CDR3 is TGTGCCAGCAGTAACTCTTGGGGACTGGAGTACTTC.

V gene TRBV5-5 combines with J gene TRBJ2-5, with 9 positions matching TRBD1. Germline CDR1 reads SGHKS; CDR2 reads YYEKEE (reference sequence). The trim removed 5 bases at V and 1 base at J, leaving 15 bases unmatched. This CDR3 is built from 18 residues. CDR3 sequence reads: CASRNVFRDRVIQETQYF. CDR3 DNA sequence: TGTGCCAGCAGGAATGTATTCCGGGACAGGGTGATCCAAGAGACCCAGTACTTC.

The genes are TRBV5-1 and TRBJ1-4, with 8 positions matching TRBD1. There are 16 residues in the CDR3. J gave up 5 bases and V 0 bases, and 6 bases lay outside the gene matches. Per the germline V gene, CDR1 is SGHRS and CDR2 is YFSETQ. The CDR3 sequence: CASSLAGTGGNEKLFF. The DNA for the CDR3 is TGCGCCAGCAGCTTGGCCGGAACAGGGGGAAATGAAAAACTGTTTTTT.

The J gene is TRBJ2-3, the V gene TRBV7-2, with TRBD2 identical over 7 bases. Germline trimming cut 5 bases from V and 0 bases from J; bases unmatched to any gene: 11. Germline V gene sequence: CDR1 SGHTA, CDR2 FQGNSA. The CDR3 length is 17 residues. CDR3 in amino acids: CASSLHGLRGSTDTQYF. CDR3 coding DNA: TGTGCCAGCAGCCTTCACGGATTGCGGGGGAGCACAGATACGCAGTATTTT.

The J gene is TRBJ2-7, the V gene TRBV2, with 7 bases fitting TRBD1. Per germline, CDR1 SNHLY and CDR2 FYNNEI. V gave up 8 bases and J gave up 0 bases; unmatched junction bases: 7. This CDR3 is 14 amino acids long. CDR3 residues: CASDSGGISYEQYF. CDR3 bases: TGTGCCAGCGACTCAGGGGGAATCTCCTACGAGCAGTACTTC.

This chain uses TRBV19 with TRBJ1-2; TRBD1 aligns across 7 bases. This CDR3 is 14 amino acids long. With 3 bases clipped from V and 3 bases from J, the junction kept 4 bases outside the gene matches. Germline CDR1 reads LNHDA; CDR2 reads SQIVND (reference sequence). DNA of the CDR3: TGTGCCAGTAGTATTCGTACAGGGGACTATGGCTACACCTTC. Its protein product is CASSIRTGDYGYTF.

The gene calls are TRBV2 and TRBJ1-5; no clear D gene. Germline CDR1 is SNHLY and CDR2 is FYNNEI. The CDR3 runs 15 residues. Trimming shortened V by 0 bases and J by 0 bases, and 6 bases separated the two germline ends. The CDR3 coding sequence is TGTGCCAGCAGTGAAGCGCTTAATAGCAATCAGCCCCAGCATTTT. This encodes CASSEALNSNQPQHF.

The chain is built from TRBV15 and TRBJ2-7; 7 positions agree with TRBD1. The CDR3 is 14 amino acids. The ends lost 3 bases at V and 6 bases at J; junction bases unmatched: 8. CDR1 and CDR2 (germline): LNHNV, YYDKDF (reference sequence). CDR3 DNA: TGTGCCACCAGCAGCCGGGACAGAAACTCCGAGCAGTACTTC. It encodes CATSSRDRNSEQYF.

V and J are TRBV29-1 and TRBJ1-1, with a possible D match to TRBD1 (6 bases). Deletions cut 3 bases from V and 1 base from J, with 15 bases between. From germline, CDR1 is SQVTM and CDR2 ANQGSEA. This CDR3 spans 15 amino acids. CDR3 sequence (DNA): TGCAGCGTTGATAGAGGGGGAGGAGGGAACACTGAAGCTTTCTTT. This encodes CSVDRGGGGNTEAFF.

The chain carries TRBV6-6 and TRBJ2-7, with D maybe TRBD1 (6 bases). This CDR3 has 12 residues. Germline-derived CDR1 and CDR2 are MNHNY and SVGAGI (reference sequence). V shed 8 bases and J shed 8 bases, with 16 bases lying between them. CDR3 amino acids: CASAEDSQKQYF. CDR3 nucleotides: TGTGCCAGCGCCGAGGACAGCCAAAAGCAGTACTTC.

The V gene is TRBV7-6, the J gene TRBJ1-1; D call uncertain. Trimming left V 1 base short and J 4 bases short, with 7 bases between. CDR3 size: 13 residues. CDR1 and CDR2 from the germline V gene are SGHVS and FNYEAQ. CDR3 bases: TGTGCCAGCAGCTTAGTGGAGGGCACTGAAGCTTTCTTT. Translated, it gives CASSLVEGTEAFF.

The chain links TRBV6-5 to TRBJ2-5, with D uncertain. V gave up 8 bases and J gave up 5 bases, with 6 bases separating them. This CDR3 contains 10 residues. CDR1 is MNHEY, CDR2 SVGAGI, per germline. The CDR3 DNA reads as TGTGCCAGCGACCGCGAGACCCAGTACTTC. It translates to CASDRETQYF.

The chain uses TRBV12-3 or TRBV12-4 and TRBJ1-4, with TRBD1 matching over 9 bases. J was trimmed by 12 bases and V by 6 bases; bases with no gene match: 8. The CDR3 loop spans 13 amino acids. The chain's CDR3 is CASSRPDRGELFF. The CDR3 DNA reads as TGTGCCAGCAGCCGCCCGGACAGGGGTGAACTGTTTTTT.

About this clone: Other DNA sequences in this sample translate to the same CDR3. V usage is TRBV7-8 and J usage is TRBJ1-1; the D is unclear. This CDR3 is 13 amino acids long. The V and J ends lost 1 base and 0 bases respectively, with 3 bases between them. CDR1 and CDR2 (germline): SGHVS, FQNEAQ. CDR3 residues: CASSLGMNTEAFF. The DNA of the CDR3 is TGTGCCAGCAGCTTAGGAATGAACACTGAAGCTTTCTTT.

The chain carries TRBV2 and TRBJ2-5; tentatively, D is TRBD1 (6 bases). Trimming left V 8 bases short and J 3 bases short, with 13 bases between. The germline V gene encodes CDR1 SNHLY and CDR2 FYNNEI. This CDR3 comprises 13 residues. CDR3: CASYRVVKETQYF. The CDR3 DNA reads as TGTGCCAGCTACAGGGTAGTCAAAGAGACCCAGTACTTC.

The V and J genes are TRBV27 and TRBJ2-3, with 7 bases identical to TRBD2. V lost 2 bases and J lost 0; bases outside the gene matches: 5. The CDR3 totals 16 residues. CDR1 and CDR2 (germline): MNHEY, SMNVEV (reference sequence). The DNA for the CDR3 is TGTGCCAGCAGTTTACGTGGGACTATCAGCACAGATACGCAGTATTTT. This encodes CASSLRGTISTDTQYF.

This clone was detected only once. CDR3 DNA sequence: TGTGCCAGCAGCTTGGCCGGGACTAGCGGGTCCTACGAGCAGTACTTC. It encodes CASSLAGTSGSYEQYF. The chain combines TRBV5-4 with TRBJ2-7; 12 bases line up with TRBD2. The CDR3 spans 16 residues. CDR1 and CDR2 from the germline V gene are SGHNT and YYREEE (reference sequence). The junction had 2 bases not matched to a gene; V was cut back by 0 bases and J by 1 base.

This chain connects TRBV4-1 to TRBJ1-1; no reliable D call. CDR1 and CDR2 (germline): MGHRA, YSYEKL. CDR3 length equals 14 residues. Trimming took 4 bases from V and 1 from J, leaving 10 bases between them. This CDR3 is CASSLHFGNTEAFF. The CDR3 DNA reads as TGCGCCAGCAGCCTACATTTTGGGAACACTGAAGCTTTCTTT.

The gene calls are TRBV10-3 and TRBJ1-3; D not certain. Germline-derived CDR1 and CDR2 are ENHRY and SYGVKD. The CDR3 is 13 residues long. V was trimmed by 8 bases and J by 3 bases, leaving 11 bases between them. The CDR3 here is CAIGKGIGNTIYF. In nucleotides, the CDR3 is TGTGCCATCGGGAAGGGAATTGGAAACACCATATATTTT.

The chain carries TRBV4-1 and TRBJ2-5, with D uncertain. Trimming shortened V by 1 base and J by 0 bases, and 9 bases separated the two germline ends. The CDR3 sequence is 15 residues long. Germline V lookup: CDR1 MGHRA, CDR2 YSYEKL. DNA of the CDR3: TGCGCCAGCAGCCAAGGTCGAGGTAACCAAGAGACCCAGTACTTC. Amino acids: CASSQGRGNQETQYF.